These 32 T cell receptor beta chains came from one sample sequenced in a study of molecular identifiers for immune sequencing clone quantification (dated by TCRdb to 2016 to 2019). The library was produced with PCR. The reads were generated on an Illumina HiSeq 4000. The raw public data were reprocessed by TCRdb itself: fastp quality trimming at Q25, MiXCR clonotype calling, in-frame beta chains only. Every CDR3 protein is listed once, alongside the most common genes and DNA of its rows. The sample table contains 550,000 to 750,000 distinct CDR3 sequences; only one count was recorded for 15% to 20% of them. The leading ten clones occupy around 0.9% of the sample. The source material was naive CD8+ T cells from blood, with Jurkat cell RNA spiked in. The cell subset or site label of this sample denotes: FACS-sorted CD8+CD4-CCR7+CD45RA+ naive T cells. These receptor sequences come from a human donor in good health. Some libraries in this study had Jurkat cell RNA spiked in.

Remarks on this clonotype: A junction boundary mismatches the germline segment, possibly from a read error. The chain couples TRBV12-3 or TRBV12-4 to TRBJ1-2, with D hard to call. The CDR3 runs to 11 residues. CDR3 amino acids: CTSSLGNGYTF. CDR3 sequence (DNA): TGTACCAGCAGTTTGGGGAATGGCTACACCTTC.

This clonotype was observed at least ten times. This chain uses TRBV12-3 or TRBV12-4 with TRBJ2-3; TRBD1 is a possible D gene (6 bases). Trimming took 6 bases from V and 5 from J, leaving 21 bases between them. This CDR3 is 16 amino acids long. The CDR3 region is CASSSDADRNQDTQYF. CDR3 nucleotide sequence: TGTGCCAGCAGCAGCGATGCCGACAGGAATCAAGATACGCAGTATTTT.

Note on this clonotype: A single base separates this from a much larger clone, so it may be a read error. The gene calls are TRBV6-5 and TRBJ1-1, with TRBD1 as a possible D gene (5 bases). The CDR3 has 15 amino acids. Germline CDR1 is MNHEY and CDR2 is SVGAGI. In DNA, the CDR3 is TGTGCCAACAGTTACTCGGGCGACAGTGGATTGGAAGCTTTCTTT. This translates into CANSYSGDSGLEAFF.

This clonotype was seen at least ten times. This chain connects TRBV3-1 to TRBJ2-1, with 8 bases aligning to TRBD2. Trimming at V came to 4 bases and at J to 2 bases, leaving 10 bases not matched to a gene. The V gene's germline CDR1 is LGHDT and CDR2 YNNKEL (reference sequence). The CDR3 extends over 17 amino acids. CDR3 amino acids: CASSPLASGRPYNEQFF. The DNA for the CDR3 is TGTGCCAGCAGCCCTTTGGCCAGCGGGAGACCCTACAATGAGCAGTTCTTC.

This clonotype has a count of ten or more. The V call is TRBV30, the J call TRBJ2-7, with D possibly being TRBD1 (6 bases). Trimming took 1 base from V and 2 from J, leaving 12 bases between them. The CDR3 has 14 amino acids. CDR1 and CDR2 from the germline V gene are GTSNPN and SVGIG (reference sequence). The DNA for the CDR3 is TGTGCCTGGAGTGCCCAGGGGTCCCCCTACGAGCAGTACTTC. Protein sequence: CAWSAQGSPYEQYF.

This clonotype was found many times. V gene TRBV4-3 combines with J gene TRBJ2-3; no definite D call. The CDR3 has 16 amino acids. Trimming removed 0 bases at V and 4 bases at J, with 14 bases between. Germline values: CDR1 LGHNA, CDR2 YSLEER. The CDR3 reads CASSQDVGFLSDTQYF. As DNA, the CDR3 is TGCGCCAGCAGCCAAGATGTGGGGTTCTTGTCAGATACGCAGTATTTT.

Regarding this clonotype: Given the absence of the conserved phenylalanine or tryptophan at the CDR3 end, a read error is likely. This chain links TRBV13 with TRBJ2-1, with TRBD2 identical over 9 bases. Germline V gene data show CDR1 as PRHDT and CDR2 as FYEKMQ (reference sequence). The CDR3 has 15 amino acids. V was clipped by 2 bases and J by 5 bases; unmatched bases: 4. As DNA, the CDR3 is TGTGCCAGCAGCTTAAGGCGGGGGGGCCACAATGAGCAGTTCCTC. This sequence encodes CASSLRRGGHNEQFL.

Ten or more counts support this clonotype. V gene TRBV12-5 combines with J gene TRBJ2-5; D might be TRBD2 (6 bases). Germline CDR1 LGHNT, CDR2 FRNRAP. V lost 6 bases to trimming and J lost 7 bases, with 15 bases between them. This CDR3 is built from 13 residues. The CDR3 is CASGLTREATQYF. Written as DNA, the CDR3 is TGTGCTAGTGGCCTAACTAGGGAGGCGACCCAGTACTTC.

The sample holds a few counts of this clonotype. With a much larger clone just one base away, this may be a read error. The gene calls are TRBV6-5 and TRBJ2-5; D not resolved. In germline, CDR1 is MNHEY, CDR2 SVGAGI. The V gene lost 4 bases and the J gene lost 2 bases, with 14 bases spanning the gap. This CDR3 is built from 15 residues. CDR3 nucleotide sequence: TGTGCCAGCAGTTGCCAATTCCCGGTGCAAGAGACCCAGTACTTC. Its protein product is CASSCQFPVQETQYF.

Ten or more counts support this clonotype. CDR3 coding DNA: TGTGCCATCAGTGAGTCCAGGTCCTACGAGCAGTACTTC. Translated, it gives CAISESRSYEQYF. This chain joins TRBV10-3 and TRBJ2-7; D is undetermined. V was shortened by 0 bases and J by 1 base, with 4 bases between the two germline ends. The CDR3 covers 13 residues. CDR1 and CDR2 from the germline V gene are ENHRY and SYGVKD.

This clonotype has at least ten counts. V and J are TRBV6-2 or TRBV6-3 and TRBJ2-6, with a weak D call TRBD2 (5 bases). V gave up 6 bases and J gave up 2 bases, with 11 bases separating them. The CDR3 sequence is 15 residues long. Per germline, CDR1 MNHEY and CDR2 SVGEGT. The CDR3: CASRPRRAGANVLTF. CDR3 in DNA: TGTGCCAGCAGGCCCCGGCGGGCTGGGGCCAACGTCCTGACTTTC.

The chain combines TRBV9 with TRBJ2-1; D unclear. Germline V lookup: CDR1 SGDLS, CDR2 YYNGEE. The CDR3 sequence is 12 residues long. Trimming removed 0 bases from V and 10 bases from J, with 8 bases in between. The CDR3 DNA sequence: TGTGCCAGCAGCGTAGGGTCCGTAGAGCAGTTCTTC. This translates into CASSVGSVEQFF.

Ten or more counts support this clonotype. The chain uses TRBV24-1 and TRBJ2-2, with 10 bases fitting TRBD2. The germline gives CDR1 KGHDR, CDR2 SFDVKD. CDR3 length: 19 residues. V lost 3 bases, J lost 5 bases, and 14 bases stayed unmatched. The CDR3 DNA sequence: TGTGCCACCAGTGATCCCACGGATCCTAGCGGGAGTCGAACCGGGGAGCTGTTTTTT. Translated: CATSDPTDPSGSRTGELFF.

This clonotype has more than one count but fewer than ten. The V call is TRBV13, the J call TRBJ1-1; possibly TRBD1 for D (5 bases). The CDR3 loop spans 13 amino acids. CDR1 is PRHDT, CDR2 FYEKMQ, per germline (reference sequence). Trimming shortened V by 5 bases and J by 5 bases, and 12 bases separated the two germline ends. CDR3 DNA sequence: TGTGCCAGCAGCCCCAACCAGGGAACTGAAGCTTTCTTT. This gives the protein CASSPNQGTEAFF.

The table lists this clonotype with many counts. The rearrangement uses TRBV3-1 and TRBJ2-1, with D unclear. V lost 6 bases to trimming and J lost 5 bases, with 8 bases between them. CDR3 length: 12 residues. The germline V gene encodes CDR1 LGHDT and CDR2 YNNKEL (reference sequence). CDR3 bases: TGTGCCAGCAGGGGGATTGACAATGAGCAGTTCTTC. Protein sequence: CASRGIDNEQFF.

Comments on this clonotype: A much larger clone sits a single nucleotide away, making a read error possible. The chain couples TRBV5-1 to TRBJ2-7; D remains unclear. The CDR3 contains 14 residues. From germline, CDR1 is SGHRS and CDR2 YFSETQ. The CDR3 is CAGSLEGGDYEQYF. In DNA form, the CDR3 reads TGCGCCGGCAGCTTGGAAGGTGGGGACTACGAGCAGTACTTC. Complete variable domain (other parts from reference TRBV5-1 and TRBJ2-7): KAGVTQTPRYLIKTRGQQVTLSCSPISGHRSVSWYQQTPGQGLQFLFEYFSETQRNKGNFPGRFSGRQFSNSRSEMNVSTLELGDSALYLCAGSLEGGDYEQYFGPGTRLTVT.

On this clonotype itself: A read error may explain this, as a much larger clone is one base away. This sequence joins TRBV6-5 and TRBJ1-6, with 9 bases fitting TRBD1. The CDR3 has 19 amino acids. In germline, CDR1 is MNHEY, CDR2 SVGAGI. J was trimmed by 3 bases and V by 6 bases; bases with no gene match: 15. The CDR3 region is CASRTTGTGTLYYNSPLHF. As DNA, the CDR3 is TGTGCCAGCAGAACCACCGGGACAGGGACCCTCTACTATAATTCACCCCTCCACTTT.

This clonotype was observed a few times. The J gene is TRBJ2-1, the V gene TRBV29-1, with D unresolved. The V and J ends lost 0 bases and 4 bases respectively, with 10 bases between them. Germline-derived CDR1 and CDR2 are SQVTM and ANQGSEA. This CDR3 is 14 amino acids long. This CDR3 reads CSVEDLTGYNEQFF. CDR3 in DNA: TGCAGCGTTGAAGATTTGACCGGGTACAATGAGCAGTTCTTC.

The chain combines TRBV13 with TRBJ2-3; 11 bases align to TRBD2. The CDR3 contains 17 residues. From germline, CDR1 is PRHDT and CDR2 FYEKMQ (reference sequence). Unmatched junction bases numbered 9, after V lost 4 bases and J lost 3 bases. CDR3 in DNA: TGTGCCAGCAGCTCCTTAGCGGGAGGGGCAAGAACAGATACGCAGTATTTT. Translated: CASSSLAGGARTDTQYF.

The chain uses TRBV12-3 or TRBV12-4 and TRBJ2-3; 10 bases are shared with TRBD2. This CDR3 has 17 residues. V lost 1 base and J lost 4; bases outside the gene matches: 8. The CDR3, as DNA: TGTGCCAGCAGTTTAGGAGCGGGGGGGCCTTTGGCAGATACGCAGTATTTT. Its protein product is CASSLGAGGPLADTQYF.

At least ten counts were recorded for this clonotype. V and J are TRBV5-1 and TRBJ2-7, with 7 positions matching TRBD1. This CDR3 is 15 amino acids long. J was trimmed by 2 bases and V by 3 bases; bases with no gene match: 8. The V gene's germline CDR1 is SGHRS and CDR2 YFSETQ. CDR3 protein: CASSSNYGTAYEQYF. As DNA, the CDR3 is TGCGCCAGCAGCTCGAACTACGGGACAGCCTACGAGCAGTACTTC. Combining the CDR3 with reference TRBV5-1 and TRBJ2-7 gives the whole variable domain KAGVTQTPRYLIKTRGQQVTLSCSPISGHRSVSWYQQTPGQGLQFLFEYFSETQRNKGNFPGRFSGRQFSNSRSEMNVSTLELGDSALYLCASSSNYGTAYEQYFGPGTRLTVT.

This clonotype was seen many times. The genes are TRBV9 and TRBJ2-7; D ambiguous. V lost 2 bases and J lost 4, with 13 bases in between. This CDR3 contains 14 residues. Germline V gene lookup returns CDR1 SGDLS and CDR2 YYNGEE. Here the CDR3 reads CASSVGSEPYEQYF. The CDR3 nucleotides read TGTGCCAGCAGCGTGGGATCAGAACCTTACGAGCAGTACTTC.

CDR3 nucleotides: TGTGCCAGTAGTCCCCTAAGGGTTGTCACTGAAGCTTTCTTT. Translating gives CASSPLRVVTEAFF. V is TRBV19 and J is TRBJ1-1; no clear D. This CDR3 spans 14 amino acids. Trimming pared 5 bases from V and 4 bases from J, leaving 14 bases between. Germline lookup yields CDR1 LNHDA and CDR2 SQIVND (reference sequence). The whole variable domain, filled in from reference TRBV19 and TRBJ1-1, reads DGGITQSPKYLFRKEGQNVTLSCEQNLNHDAMYWYRQDPGQGLRLIYYSQIVNDFQKGDIAEGYSVSREKKESFPLTVTSAQKNPTAFYLCASSPLRVVTEAFFGQGTRLTVV.

This clonotype was counted between two and nine times. This chain links TRBV19 with TRBJ1-5; no reliable D call. The CDR3 loop spans 14 amino acids. The V end lost 4 bases, the J end lost 6 bases, and 13 bases lay between the germline ends. Germline lookup yields CDR1 LNHDA and CDR2 SQIVND (reference sequence). CDR3 sequence: CASSTTQYGQPQHF. The CDR3 bases are TGTGCCAGTAGTACGACCCAGTATGGTCAGCCCCAGCATTTT.

This clonotype was recorded at least ten times. The chain has TRBV5-6 and TRBJ1-6; the match to TRBD1 covers 7 bases. The CDR3 runs to 16 residues. V lost 0 bases to trimming and J lost 6 bases; unmatched junction nucleotides: 6. Germline-derived CDR1 and CDR2 are SGHDT and YYEEEE. The CDR3 region is CASSLAMGQPNSPLHF. The CDR3 region has the DNA TGTGCCAGCAGCTTGGCAATGGGACAGCCTAATTCACCCCTCCACTTT.

CDR3 residues: CASSTKLTGSNTEAFF. CDR3 nucleotide sequence: TGTGCCAGTAGTACTAAATTGACAGGGTCGAACACTGAAGCTTTCTTT. The genes are TRBV19 and TRBJ1-1; TRBD1 agrees at 7 bases. Germline CDR1 and CDR2: LNHDA and SQIVND (reference sequence). V shed 4 bases, J shed 1 base, and the junction held 9 bases outside the gene matches. The CDR3 runs to 16 residues.

This clonotype was recorded many times. CDR3 region: CASSFPTYEQYF. The CDR3 DNA is TGTGCCAGCAGTTTCCCTACCTACGAGCAGTACTTC. J is TRBJ2-7 and V is TRBV28, with unresolved D. The germline CDR1 and CDR2 sequences are MDHEN and SYDVKM. V gave up 3 bases and J gave up 2 bases, with 5 bases separating them. The CDR3 covers 12 residues. The full variable domain, in which reference TRBV28 and TRBJ2-7 provide the parts outside the CDR3, is DVKVTQSSRYLVKRTGEKVFLECVQDMDHENMFWYRQDPGLGLRLIYFSYDVKMKEKGDIPEGYSVSREKKERFSLILESASTNQTSMYLCASSFPTYEQYFGPGTRLTVT.

On this clonotype: A much larger clone sits a single nucleotide away, making a read error possible. This chain uses TRBV12-3 or TRBV12-4 with TRBJ1-4, with 9 bases identical to TRBD1. The CDR3 loop spans 16 amino acids. The CDR3 here is CASSSTGGAANEKLSF. In DNA, the CDR3 is TGTGCCAGCAGTTCAACAGGGGGCGCAGCTAATGAAAAACTGTCTTTT.

The sample holds many counts of this clonotype. The chain has TRBV5-1 and TRBJ2-3; tentative D call: TRBD1 (6 bases). V was clipped by 2 bases and J by 1 base, with 14 bases between them. CDR3 length equals 16 residues. Germline V gene lookup returns CDR1 SGHRS and CDR2 YFSETQ. CDR3 amino acids: CASSLSGQPRTDTQYF. In nucleotides, the CDR3 is TGCGCCAGCAGCTTAAGCGGACAGCCCCGCACAGATACGCAGTATTTT.

There are many counts of this clonotype. The CDR3 bases are TGTGCCAGCAGTGCAGGGGGGAGAATTGAAGCTTTCTTT. Translating it yields CASSAGGRIEAFF. This chain joins TRBV6-2 or TRBV6-3 and TRBJ1-1, with 7 nucleotides matching TRBD1. In germline, CDR1 is MNHEY, CDR2 SVGEGT. The CDR3 contains 13 residues. J lost 7 bases, V lost 5 bases, and 7 bases had no gene match.

As to this clonotype: A much larger clone differs by one base, so this may be a read error. This chain uses TRBV2 with TRBJ2-1; 9 nucleotides line up with TRBD2. Germline assignment: CDR1 SNHLY and CDR2 FYNNEI. The CDR3 extends over 15 amino acids. CDR3 residues: CASTNSGGRYNEQSF. DNA for the CDR3: TGTGCCAGCACGAATAGCGGGGGCCGTTACAATGAGCAGTCCTTC.

The table lists this clonotype with many counts. The chain has TRBV18 and TRBJ2-7; 7 nucleotides line up with TRBD1. The CDR3 extends over 14 amino acids. Germline loops: CDR1 KGHSH, CDR2 LQKENI. With V trimmed by 0 bases and J by 5 bases, 4 bases remained unmatched. CDR3 nucleotide sequence: TGTGCCAGCTCACCACCGGTAGGGGGCAACGAGCAGTACTTC. Translated, it gives CASSPPVGGNEQYF.